The 19 T cell receptor beta chains listed next were all sequenced from one sample in a study of control samples from healthy donors and cancer patients. Generated by immunoSEQ multiplex PCR, the TCRdb table keeps only in-frame clones and is missing some. The data hold 110,000 or so clones, with about nine tenths observed a single time. The sample consisted of blood. All receptors derive from a human donor in good health. The donor label of this sample is uncertain.

This clone was observed a single time. The V gene is TRBV7-8, the J gene TRBJ1-3; no clear D gene. CDR1 and CDR2 from the germline V gene are SGHVS and FQNEAQ. V lost 3 bases and J 0 bases, leaving 12 bases between the germline ends. The CDR3 runs 16 residues. The CDR3 is CASSFLEGNSGNTIYF. CDR3 nucleotides: TGTGCCAGCAGCTTTTTGGAGGGCAACTCTGGAAACACCATATATTTT.

This clone has a handful of counts. CDR3 nucleotides: TGTGCCAGCAGCTTAGGGGGGGCGTCCGGGGAGCTGTTTTTT. Translating it yields CASSLGGASGELFF. This rearrangement joins TRBV13 to TRBJ2-2; tentatively, D is TRBD1 (6 bases). The CDR3 spans 14 residues. With 0 bases removed from V and 6 bases from J, the gap between germline ends came to 8 bases. The germline gives CDR1 PRHDT, CDR2 FYEKMQ (reference sequence).

The chain is built from TRBV24-1 and TRBJ1-2, with no clear D. The germline V and J ends were trimmed by 9 bases and 0 bases, with 10 bases remaining between them. CDR3 length: 13 amino acids. The germline V gene has CDR1 KGHDR and CDR2 SFDVKD. The CDR3 DNA sequence: TGTGCCACCGGAGACTCTACTAACTATGGCTACACCTTC. This gives the protein CATGDSTNYGYTF.

The gene calls are TRBV12-3 or TRBV12-4 and TRBJ1-2; D is ambiguous. This CDR3 has 13 amino acids. The V end lost 6 bases, the J end lost 4 bases, and 12 bases lay between the germline ends. CDR3: CASSLSSAYGYTF. CDR3 DNA: TGTGCCAGCAGCCTATCCTCGGCCTATGGCTACACCTTC.

The V gene is TRBV5-1, the J gene TRBJ1-3; the D gene is possibly TRBD1 (5 bases). Germline V gene sequence: CDR1 SGHRS, CDR2 YFSETQ. V was trimmed by 0 bases and J by 6 bases, leaving 19 bases between them. This CDR3 has 17 residues. The CDR3 DNA reads as TGCGCCAGCAGCTTGGATGGCACGACAGACCCGACAAACACCATATATTTT. As protein: CASSLDGTTDPTNTIYF.

This rearrangement joins TRBV9 to TRBJ1-1, with D maybe TRBD1 (6 bases). With 4 bases removed from V and 5 bases from J, the gap between germline ends came to 18 bases. The CDR3 totals 15 residues. The germline gives CDR1 SGDLS, CDR2 YYNGEE. In DNA form, the CDR3 reads TGTGCCAGCAGCAAGGGACCGGGTAGGGGGACTGAAGCTTTCTTT. Translated: CASSKGPGRGTEAFF.

The rearrangement links TRBV6-2 or TRBV6-3 to TRBJ2-3, with 8 bases matching TRBD2. Germline V gene data show CDR1 as MNHEY and CDR2 as SVGEGT. J gave up 2 bases and V 4 bases, and 8 bases lay outside the gene matches. The CDR3 loop spans 16 amino acids. CDR3 loop: CASSLDQRGYTDTQYF. CDR3 DNA: TGTGCCAGCAGTTTGGACCAGCGGGGGTACACAGATACGCAGTATTTT.

V gene TRBV7-9 combines with J gene TRBJ1-2, with D perhaps matching TRBD1 (5 bases). V lost 1 base, J lost 5 bases, and 8 bases lay in between. The germline V gene encodes CDR1 SEHNR and CDR2 FQNEAQ (reference sequence). The CDR3 extends over 13 amino acids. The CDR3 protein is CASSLDQGYGYTF. DNA for the CDR3: TGTGCCAGCAGCTTAGACCAGGGATATGGCTACACCTTC.

In DNA, the CDR3 is TGTGCCAGCAGATTGGACGGGAACAATGAGCAGTTCTTC. Translating gives CASRLDGNNEQFF. The chain carries TRBV2 and TRBJ2-1; D is perhaps TRBD2 (5 bases). The germline V gene encodes CDR1 SNHLY and CDR2 FYNNEI. V lost 6 bases to trimming and J lost 5 bases, with 11 bases between them. CDR3 length equals 13 residues.

This clone occurred once. The V gene is TRBV14, the J gene TRBJ2-1; D might be TRBD1 or TRBD2, each matching 5 bases. This CDR3 region has 16 residues. In germline, CDR1 is SGHDN, CDR2 FVKESK. V was shortened by 0 bases and J by 1 base, with 10 bases between the two germline ends. This CDR3 is CASSQEPGRSYNEQFF. The CDR3 bases are TGTGCCAGCAGCCAAGAACCGGGACGGTCCTACAATGAGCAGTTCTTC.

This sequence joins TRBV9 and TRBJ2-6, with D unclear. The V end lost 1 base, the J end lost 0 bases, and 2 bases lay between the germline ends. This CDR3 is built from 14 residues. Germline CDR1 and CDR2: SGDLS and YYNGEE. As DNA, the CDR3 is TGTGCCAGCAGCGTAAACTCTGGGGCCAACGTCCTGACTTTC. It specifies CASSVNSGANVLTF.

The genes are TRBV12-3 or TRBV12-4 and TRBJ1-1; TRBD1 is a possible D gene (6 bases). The CDR3 loop spans 12 amino acids. The V gene lost 4 bases and the J gene lost 8 bases, with 11 bases spanning the gap. The CDR3 reads CASSSPTGEAFF. Written as DNA, the CDR3 is TGTGCCAGCAGTTCCCCTACAGGGGAAGCTTTCTTT.

The chain couples TRBV6-7 to TRBJ1-5; D not certain. TRBV6-7 is marked as an open reading frame, function uncertain. Trimming left V 6 bases short and J 0 bases short, with 18 bases between. CDR3 length: 17 residues. CDR3 loop: CASRNGRGSHSNQPQHF. The CDR3, as DNA: TGTGCCAGCAGGAACGGTCGGGGAAGTCATAGCAATCAGCCCCAGCATTTT.

In DNA, the CDR3 is TGTGCCAGCACCCCGAACACAGATACGCAGTATTTT. It encodes CASTPNTDTQYF. V is TRBV2 and J is TRBJ2-3; the D is unclear. CDR1 SNHLY and CDR2 FYNNEI come from the germline V gene. This CDR3 comprises 12 residues. The germline V and J ends were trimmed by 7 bases and 2 bases, with 7 bases remaining between them.

The V and J genes are TRBV19 and TRBJ2-7, with unresolved D. CDR3 length equals 14 residues. V dropped 3 bases and J dropped 1 base, with 10 bases sitting between them. Germline V gene data show CDR1 as LNHDA and CDR2 as SQIVND (reference sequence). The CDR3 DNA follows: TGTGCCAGTAGTATTCGACCGGGTTCCTACGAGCAGTACTTC. Its translation is CASSIRPGSYEQYF.

The chain employs TRBV12-5 and TRBJ1-2, with 9 bases lining up with TRBD1. V shed 1 base and J 7 bases; nucleotides not matched to a gene: 1. The germline gives CDR1 LGHNT, CDR2 FRNRAP. This CDR3 comprises 13 residues. In nucleotides, the CDR3 is TGTGCTAGTGGTTTGGGGACAGGGGTTGGCTACACCTTC. Residues: CASGLGTGVGYTF.

This rearrangement joins TRBV25-1 to TRBJ2-5; no clear D. Trimming took 4 bases from V and 2 from J, leaving 11 bases between them. The CDR3 extends over 14 amino acids. In germline, CDR1 is MGHDK, CDR2 SYGVNS. The CDR3 DNA follows: TGTGCCAGCAGTGGCACAAGAGAACAAGAGACCCAGTACTTC. It translates to CASSGTREQETQYF. The full variable domain, its missing parts supplied by reference TRBV25-1 and TRBJ2-5, is EADIYQTPRYLVIGTGKKITLECSQTMGHDKMYWYQQDPGMELHLIHYSYGVNSTEKGDLSSESTVSRIRTEHFPLTLESARPSHTSQYLCASSGTREQETQYFGPGTRLLVL.

This chain links TRBV5-1 with TRBJ1-6, with D unclear. Germline CDR1 is SGHRS and CDR2 is YFSETQ. V was clipped by 0 bases and J by 7 bases, with 11 bases between them. This CDR3 region has 15 residues. The chain's CDR3 is CASSLASGGNSPLHF. DNA for the CDR3: TGCGCCAGCAGCTTGGCCTCAGGCGGCAATTCACCCCTCCACTTT.

The chain is built from TRBV19 and TRBJ1-2; the match to TRBD1 covers 8 bases. The germline V gene encodes CDR1 LNHDA and CDR2 SQIVND (reference sequence). The CDR3 runs to 16 residues. V lost 4 bases to trimming and J lost 1 base; unmatched junction nucleotides: 8. In DNA, the CDR3 is TGTGCCAGTAGTACGCGACAGGGGCTGAGTAACTATGGCTACACCTTC. Amino acid sequence: CASSTRQGLSNYGYTF.